The clone carrying this T cell receptor beta chain was detected only a few times. Its target is unknown. The CDR3 length is 15 residues. Between the trimmed V and J ends, which lost 0 bases and 3 bases, there was a span of 13 bases. Germline V lookup: CDR1 SGHKS, CDR2 YYEKEE (reference sequence). One entry per CDR3 protein results from TCRdb running MiXCR on the RT-PCR reads. The top ten clones hold less than 4% of a sample with roughly 500,000 distinct CDR3 sequences, approximately 17% of them seen once. The sample comes from a study of response to subunit inactivated influenza vaccine. Findings and limits, study-wide: Few new T cells, the authors suggested, are recruited by each seasonal influenza vaccination.

The sequences come from CD4+ T cells sorted from PBMCs, collected less than 25 months after vaccination. This TCR was sampled from a man between 50 and 70 years old who received an inactivated influenza vaccine. This chain connects TRBV5-5 to TRBJ2-7; tentative D call: TRBD1 (5 bases). The CDR3 DNA reads TGTGCCAGCAGCTTGGTAGCAGGGCAAATCTACGAGCAGTACTTC. Translating it yields CASSLVAGQIYEQYF.